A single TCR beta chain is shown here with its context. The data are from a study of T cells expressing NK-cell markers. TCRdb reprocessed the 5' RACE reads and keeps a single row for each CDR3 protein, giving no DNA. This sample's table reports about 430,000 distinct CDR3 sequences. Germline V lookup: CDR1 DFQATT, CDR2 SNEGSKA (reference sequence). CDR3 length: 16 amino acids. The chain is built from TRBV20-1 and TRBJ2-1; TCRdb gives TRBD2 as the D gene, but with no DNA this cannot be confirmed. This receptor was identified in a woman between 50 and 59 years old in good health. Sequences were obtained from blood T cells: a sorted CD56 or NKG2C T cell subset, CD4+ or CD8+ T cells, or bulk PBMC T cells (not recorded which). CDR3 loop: CSATDGLADGGMEQFF.